The clone carrying this TCR beta chain was recorded a few times. This sample is drawn from a study of T cell changes during pregnancy in multiple sclerosis. Profiling relied on immunoSEQ multiplex PCR, and the TCRdb table lists in-frame clones only, not all of them. This sample has around 50,000 clones, with 90% to 95% found just once. The CDR3 extends over 13 amino acids. Germline assignment: CDR1 SGHDT and CDR2 YYEEEE. The V gene lost 2 bases and the J gene lost 5 bases, with 10 bases spanning the gap. The receptor was isolated from a female donor with multiple sclerosis, enrolled in a pregnancy study. The rearrangement uses TRBV5-6 and TRBJ1-1; perhaps TRBD1 as D (6 bases). The specimen was CD8+ T cells from peripheral blood mononuclear cells, collected in the first trimester of pregnancy. The CDR3 nucleotides read TGTGCCAGCAGCTTTAACAGGGTAACTGAAGCTTTCTTT. Translated: CASSFNRVTEAFF.